The 25 T cell receptor beta chains listed next were all sequenced from one sample in a study of cytomegalovirus exposure and HLA in healthy donors. 13 Jbeta primers and 60 Vbeta primers were used for the PCR. TCRdb's table, derived via immunoSEQ multiplex PCR, lists solely in-frame clones and lacks some. The table shows about 140,000 clones, with roughly two thirds occurring only once. The sequenced sample consisted of PBMCs. The receptors stem from a male donor in good health and CMV-seronegative.

The rearrangement joins TRBV7-3 to TRBJ2-3, with TRBD2 matching 13 bases. This CDR3 is 19 amino acids long. With 0 bases clipped from V and 4 bases from J, the junction kept 10 bases outside the gene matches. The germline CDR1 and CDR2 sequences are SGHTA and FQGTGA. CDR3 region: CASSLTLGTSGARADTQYF. The CDR3 DNA reads TGTGCCAGCAGCTTAACTCTTGGGACTAGCGGGGCCAGGGCAGATACGCAGTATTTT. The full variable domain, in which reference TRBV7-3 and TRBJ2-3 provide the parts outside the CDR3, is GAGVSQTPSNKVTEKGKYVELRCDPISGHTALYWYRQSLGQGPEFLIYFQGTGAADDSGLPNDRFFAVRPEGSVSTLKIQRTERGDSAVYLCASSLTLGTSGARADTQYFGPGTRLTVL.

This clone was observed a few times. This rearrangement joins TRBV5-6 to TRBJ1-1, with D possibly matching TRBD1 (5 bases). The CDR3 totals 14 residues. Trimming removed 0 bases from V and 5 bases from J, with 11 bases in between. Germline CDR1 and CDR2: SGHDT and YYEEEE. The DNA of the CDR3 is TGTGCCAGCAGCTTGGTCGGGGGGGGAACTGAAGCTTTCTTT. Residues: CASSLVGGGTEAFF.

This clone was detected once. The chain joins TRBV7-7 to TRBJ2-7; no firm D call. Germline V lookup: CDR1 SSHAT, CDR2 FNYEAQ (reference sequence). The CDR3 has 14 residues. V gave up 5 bases and J gave up 0 bases, with 11 bases separating them. The CDR3 DNA follows: TGTGCCAGCAGCCCAACTGTTAGCTCCTACGAGCAGTACTTC. Protein sequence: CASSPTVSSYEQYF.

Concerning this clone: Other nucleotide sequences from this sample produce the same CDR3. The CDR3 sequence is CASSFDRGQPQHF. CDR3 sequence (DNA): TGTGCCAGCAGTTTCGACAGGGGTCAGCCCCAGCATTTT. The chain combines TRBV7-6 with TRBJ1-5, with TRBD1 matching 8 bases. This CDR3 spans 13 amino acids. J was trimmed by 6 bases and V by 6 bases; bases with no gene match: 4. Germline V gene data show CDR1 as SGHVS and CDR2 as FNYEAQ.

The chain carries TRBV19 and TRBJ1-1; D is uncertain. The germline V gene has CDR1 LNHDA and CDR2 SQIVND (reference sequence). This CDR3 is 13 amino acids long. Trimming took off 1 base at V and 0 bases at J, with 3 bases between the two ends. DNA of the CDR3: TGTGCCAGTAGTATAGCAGTGAACACTGAAGCTTTCTTT. Encoded protein: CASSIAVNTEAFF. Supplemented by reference TRBV19 and TRBJ1-1, the full variable domain reads DGGITQSPKYLFRKEGQNVTLSCEQNLNHDAMYWYRQDPGQGLRLIYYSQIVNDFQKGDIAEGYSVSREKKESFPLTVTSAQKNPTAFYLCASSIAVNTEAFFGQGTRLTVV.

The chain combines TRBV5-1 with TRBJ2-7; D possibly corresponds to TRBD1 (6 bases). CDR1 and CDR2 (germline): SGHRS, YFSETQ. V lost 1 base and J lost 0, with 11 bases in between. This CDR3 contains 15 residues. Here the CDR3 reads CASSLFGDNSYEQYF. The CDR3 bases are TGCGCCAGCAGCTTGTTTGGGGACAACTCCTACGAGCAGTACTTC.

V and J are TRBV7-2 and TRBJ2-3; D unclear. The CDR3 runs 12 residues. Germline V CDR1 and CDR2: SGHTA, FQGNSA. Trimming pared 5 bases from V and 3 bases from J, leaving 6 bases between. The CDR3 is CASSPKTDTQYF. The CDR3 nucleotides are TGTGCCAGCAGCCCTAAGACAGATACGCAGTATTTT.

This clone was observed a handful of times. The chain uses TRBV5-4 and TRBJ2-1; perhaps TRBD2 as D (6 bases). CDR3 length: 15 residues. Germline V CDR1 and CDR2: SGHNT, YYREEE (reference sequence). The germline V and J ends were trimmed by 0 bases and 4 bases, with 11 bases remaining between them. This CDR3 reads CASSLAGRMYNEQFF. The CDR3 DNA reads TGTGCCAGCAGCTTGGCTGGGAGGATGTACAATGAGCAGTTCTTC.

In this sample, this clone is medium-sized (0.01 to 0.1%). The CDR3 sequence: CASSLQGGNTIYF. The CDR3 region has the DNA TGTGCCAGCAGCTTACAGGGGGGAAACACCATATATTTT. The chain links TRBV7-3 to TRBJ1-3, with D possibly TRBD1 on 6 matching bases. This CDR3 is 13 amino acids long. The germline CDR1 and CDR2 sequences are SGHTA and FQGTGA. The V end lost 2 bases, the J end lost 4 bases, and 6 bases lay between the germline ends. Full variable domain (outside the CDR3, taken from reference TRBV7-3 and TRBJ1-3): GAGVSQTPSNKVTEKGKYVELRCDPISGHTALYWYRQSLGQGPEFLIYFQGTGAADDSGLPNDRFFAVRPEGSVSTLKIQRTERGDSAVYLCASSLQGGNTIYFGEGSWLTVV.

The chain is built from TRBV9 and TRBJ2-3, with TRBD2 identical over 12 bases. With V trimmed by 0 bases and J by 7 bases, 9 bases remained unmatched. Germline V gives CDR1 SGDLS, CDR2 YYNGEE. The CDR3 spans 17 residues. CDR3 DNA: TGTGCCAGCAGCGTAGGGGTGGCTAGCGGGGGGGATTATACGCAGTATTTT. This gives the protein CASSVGVASGGDYTQYF. Together with reference TRBV9 and TRBJ2-3, the CDR3 gives the full variable domain: DSGVTQTPKHLITATGQRVTLRCSPRSGDLSVYWYQQSLDQGLQFLIQYYNGEERAKGNILERFSAQQFPDLHSELNLSSLELGDSALYFCASSVGVASGGDYTQYFGPGTRLTVL.

The rearrangement joins TRBV5-8 to TRBJ2-7, with a tentative D call TRBD1 (6 bases). V was cut by 0 bases and J by 2 bases, with 9 bases left in between. The CDR3 loop spans 14 amino acids. Germline V gene sequence: CDR1 SGHTS, CDR2 YDEGEE. CDR3 nucleotide sequence: TGTGCCAGCAGCTTGGGGACAGATCCCTACGAGCAGTACTTC. It yields the protein CASSLGTDPYEQYF. The full variable domain, in which reference TRBV5-8 and TRBJ2-7 provide the parts outside the CDR3, is EAGVTQSPTHLIKTRGQQATLRCSPISGHTSVYWYQQALGLGLQFLLWYDEGEERNRGNFPPRFSGRQFPNYSSELNVNALELEDSALYLCASSLGTDPYEQYFGPGTRLTVT.

This clone has more than one count but fewer than ten. The chain is built from TRBV28 and TRBJ2-7, with D possibly matching TRBD1 (6 bases). The CDR3 loop spans 13 amino acids. The V gene's germline CDR1 is MDHEN and CDR2 SYDVKM. V lost 8 bases and J lost 7, with 18 bases in between. CDR3 coding DNA: TGTGCCAGCTCCGGGACACCCGAATATGAGCAGTACTTC. Its translation: CASSGTPEYEQYF.

Only a few counts were recorded for this clone. J is TRBJ2-5 and V is TRBV18, with a tentative D call TRBD1 (5 bases). CDR1 KGHSH and CDR2 LQKENI come from the germline V gene. This CDR3 comprises 13 residues. Trimming pared 1 base from V and 5 bases from J, leaving 8 bases between. The CDR3 protein is CASSPRQGETQYF. CDR3 nucleotides: TGTGCCAGCTCACCACGCCAGGGTGAGACCCAGTACTTC.

The chain recombines TRBV18 with TRBJ2-3; D is uncertain. V shed 1 base and J shed 2 bases, with 10 bases lying between them. Germline loops: CDR1 KGHSH, CDR2 LQKENI. CDR3 length: 15 amino acids. DNA for the CDR3: TGTGCCAGCTCACCACTCTCCGCGAACACAGATACGCAGTATTTT. Its protein is CASSPLSANTDTQYF.

This clone was observed a handful of times. This chain links TRBV4-3 with TRBJ1-1, with D possibly TRBD1 on 6 matching bases. The germline gives CDR1 LGHNA, CDR2 YSLEER. V lost 0 bases, J lost 7 bases, and 18 bases lay in between. The CDR3 loop spans 16 amino acids. Here the CDR3 DNA reads TGCGCCAGCAGCCAAGATATTTACAGGGAATTGAATGAAGCTTTCTTT. Translation gives CASSQDIYRELNEAFF.

The chain carries TRBV5-8 and TRBJ1-2; 11 bases are shared with TRBD1. Germline V gene lookup returns CDR1 SGHTS and CDR2 YDEGEE. CDR3 length: 14 residues. V lost 4 bases and J lost 7; bases outside the gene matches: 6. In DNA form, the CDR3 reads TGTGCCAGCAGCCAGGGACAGGGGGTAGGTGGCTACACCTTC. Encoded protein: CASSQGQGVGGYTF.

Only a few counts were recorded for this clone. The rearrangement links TRBV7-2 to TRBJ2-3; D perhaps matches TRBD2 (7 bases). Trimming pared 0 bases from V and 6 bases from J, leaving 10 bases between. This CDR3 has 14 amino acids. Germline-derived CDR1 and CDR2 are SGHTA and FQGNSA. The DNA for the CDR3 is TGTGCCAGCAGCTTAGCGGGGGGGCGGGATACGCAGTATTTT. Protein sequence: CASSLAGGRDTQYF.

This clone was observed a handful of times. The V and J genes are TRBV9 and TRBJ1-4; 7 nucleotides match TRBD1. From germline, CDR1 is SGDLS and CDR2 YYNGEE. Trimming took 0 bases from V and 8 from J; bases not matched to a gene: 7. The CDR3 covers 15 residues. The CDR3 DNA is TGTGCCAGCAGCGTAGGGACAGGTAGCTGGGAAAAACTGTTTTTT. Its translation is CASSVGTGSWEKLFF. Combining the CDR3 with reference TRBV9 and TRBJ1-4 gives the whole variable domain DSGVTQTPKHLITATGQRVTLRCSPRSGDLSVYWYQQSLDQGLQFLIQYYNGEERAKGNILERFSAQQFPDLHSELNLSSLELGDSALYFCASSVGTGSWEKLFFGSGTQLSVL.

The chain recombines TRBV19 with TRBJ2-2; tentative D call: TRBD1 (8 bases). The V gene's germline CDR1 is LNHDA and CDR2 SQIVND (reference sequence). The CDR3 spans 15 residues. With 10 bases removed from V and 1 base from J, the gap between germline ends came to 16 bases. CDR3 residues: CATNTGGGNTGELFF. In DNA form, the CDR3 reads TGTGCCACTAATACAGGGGGGGGGAACACCGGGGAGCTGTTTTTT.

The V gene is TRBV28, the J gene TRBJ2-5; 8 bases are shared with TRBD1. The CDR3 is made up of 16 amino acids. Germline CDR1 MDHEN, CDR2 SYDVKM. J was trimmed by 2 bases and V by 5 bases; bases with no gene match: 10. CDR3 bases: TGTGCCAGCAGTGCAGACCCCACAGGGGGGCAAGAGACCCAGTACTTC. Translation gives CASSADPTGGQETQYF.

This chain links TRBV5-1 with TRBJ2-7; 10 nucleotides match TRBD1. Germline-derived CDR1 and CDR2 are SGHRS and YFSETQ. The CDR3 is made up of 15 amino acids. Trimming cost V 0 bases and J 5 bases; bases outside gene matches: 5. DNA of the CDR3: TGCGCCAGCAGCTTGGCCGGGACAGGGGTCGACGAGCAGTACTTC. Amino acid sequence: CASSLAGTGVDEQYF.

The chain couples TRBV5-4 to TRBJ2-5; D perhaps matches TRBD1 (5 bases). CDR1 is SGHNT and CDR2 is YYREEE in the germline V gene (reference sequence). The CDR3 is 14 residues long. V was trimmed by 4 bases and J by 0 bases, leaving 10 bases between them. The CDR3 protein is CASSLRQYQETQYF. The CDR3 coding sequence is TGTGCCAGCAGCCTACGACAGTACCAAGAGACCCAGTACTTC.

CDR3: CASSVGSRNSGNTIYF. In DNA form, the CDR3 reads TGTGCCAGCAGCGTAGGGTCCAGGAACTCTGGAAACACCATATATTTT. The chain carries TRBV9 and TRBJ1-3, with D unresolved. CDR3 length: 16 residues. CDR1 is SGDLS, CDR2 YYNGEE, per germline. The germline V and J ends were trimmed by 0 bases and 0 bases, with 10 bases remaining between them.

The chain employs TRBV7-3 and TRBJ2-2; 7 nucleotides match TRBD2. Germline values: CDR1 SGHTA, CDR2 FQGTGA. The trim removed 5 bases at V and 0 bases at J, leaving 6 bases unmatched. This CDR3 is 16 amino acids long. The CDR3 DNA sequence: TGTGCCAGCAGCCGGGGAGGGGCGCCGAACACCGGGGAGCTGTTTTTT. It specifies CASSRGGAPNTGELFF.

The rearrangement uses TRBV6-5 and TRBJ2-7; 7 positions agree with TRBD2. This CDR3 is built from 15 residues. Germline CDR1 MNHEY, CDR2 SVGAGI. V trimming: 8 bases; J trimming: 0 bases; junction bases outside the gene matches: 10. CDR3 nucleotides: TGTGCCAGCTCAGCGGGGCCTATGAGCTCCTACGAGCAGTACTTC. Its translation: CASSAGPMSSYEQYF.